The 5 T cell receptor beta chains presented below share a single source sample, sequenced in a study of T cell repertoires in cytomegalovirus infection. TCRdb itself ran the reads through MiXCR, one entry per CDR3 protein. Of some 300,000 distinct CDR3 sequences detected, around 10% appear once; the ten largest clones hold approximately 2.4%. Source material: PBMCs. The source of these receptors is a human donor in good health (CMV status not recorded). Some clones in this sample may be carry-over from other donors' samples.

This clonotype was seen more than once but under ten times. The chain is built from TRBV6-2 or TRBV6-3 and TRBJ1-5; 10 positions match TRBD1. The CDR3 is made up of 20 amino acids. From germline, CDR1 is MNHEY and CDR2 SVGEGT. J was trimmed by 0 bases and V by 0 bases; bases with no gene match: 11. CDR3 loop: CASSYSRGDRGRYSNQPQHF. The CDR3 DNA reads TGTGCCAGCAGTTACTCGAGAGGGGACAGGGGACGTTATAGCAATCAGCCCCAGCATTTT.

As concerns this clonotype: A read error may account for a junction end that differs from germline. The V gene is TRBV7-9, the J gene TRBJ2-7; no reliable D call. The CDR3 covers 11 residues. Per germline, CDR1 SEHNR and CDR2 FQNEAQ (reference sequence). CDR3 bases: TGTGCCAGCAGCTTACACTACGGGCAGTACTTC. Translated: CASSLHYGQYF.

This clonotype was detected a few times. The gene calls are TRBV10-3 and TRBJ1-1; 7 bases map to TRBD1. J was trimmed by 5 bases and V by 2 bases; bases with no gene match: 5. This CDR3 has 14 residues. Germline CDR1 and CDR2: ENHRY and SYGVKD. The CDR3 reads CAISEGQGVTEAFF. CDR3 DNA: TGTGCCATCAGTGAGGGCCAGGGGGTGACTGAAGCTTTCTTT.

The chain joins TRBV29-1 to TRBJ1-1; D is unresolved. The CDR3 length is 10 residues. Germline lookup yields CDR1 SQVTM and CDR2 ANQGSEA. Trimming stripped 4 bases from V and 7 bases from J, with 7 bases between. This CDR3 reads CSVAVGEAFF. The CDR3, as DNA: TGCAGCGTTGCGGTGGGTGAAGCTTTCTTT. The variable domain in full, with the rest retrieved from reference TRBV29-1 and TRBJ1-1, is SAVISQKPSRDICQRGTSLTIQCQVDSQVTMMFWYRQQPGQSLTLIATANQGSEATYESGFVIDKFPISRPNLTFSTLTVSNMSPEDSSIYLCSVAVGEAFFGQGTRLTVV.

This clonotype has ten or more counts. The gene calls are TRBV6-5 and TRBJ2-2; D gene uncertain. Germline V gene lookup returns CDR1 MNHEY and CDR2 SVGAGI. The CDR3 has 17 residues. V was clipped by 0 bases and J by 0 bases, with 11 bases between them. The CDR3 loop is CASSYSLGWSNTGELFF. The CDR3 DNA follows: TGTGCCAGCAGTTACTCTTTGGGCTGGTCGAACACCGGGGAGCTGTTTTTT.